Sequencing of this T cell receptor (beta chain) was carried out in a study of T cells after yellow fever vaccination. Study-wide points: Weaker in magnitude, the secondary response showed a faster peak on day 5 versus 15. The appearance of a small share of clonotypes in both CD4 and CD8 compartments was observed. Once the booster was given, most primary-vaccination clones reappeared, at around 95% for CD4 and roughly 91% for CD8.

The table lists this clonotype with many counts. Its antigen is as yet unknown. Each CDR3 protein gets one entry after TCRdb re-called the 5' RACE reads with MiXCR. The repertoire holds about 74,000 distinct CDR3 sequences, with more than 5.5% as singletons. V gave up 8 bases and J gave up 2 bases, with 10 bases separating them. CDR1 is WSHSY, CDR2 SAAADI, per germline. This CDR3 has 13 amino acids. V gene TRBV10-2 combines with J gene TRBJ2-1; D perhaps matches TRBD2 (6 bases). This sequence originates from a man in his late teens or twenties who received the YFV17D yellow fever vaccine. Material: CD8+ T cells sorted from PBMCs, obtained 5 to 6 days after the first yellow fever vaccination. The CDR3 DNA reads TGCGCCAGCCGGGGGACCACCTACAATGAGCAGTTCTTC. Protein sequence: CASRGTTYNEQFF.